This section outlines one T cell receptor (beta chain) sequence together with its context. Its matching antigen is unknown. The entirety of the isolated RNA underwent reverse transcription, so expressed TCRB transcripts were sequenced. TCRdb's copy holds only in-frame clones and misses some; the assay was immunoSEQ multiplex PCR. Among over 300,000 clones listed, less than 9.5% were seen once. The CDR3 extends over 14 amino acids. CDR1 is ENHRY and CDR2 is SYGVKD in the germline V gene. The V and J ends lost 3 bases and 4 bases respectively, with 9 bases between them. The sample originates from a study of beta chain features in type 1 diabetes. Study-level points and caveats: More deletions and fewer insertions at VDJ junctions were seen in type 1 diabetes patients. Any role of HLA type in TCRB rearrangement remained unresolved here. All four CD4+ subsets of Type 1 diabetes patients contained TCRB CDR3s that were moderately but significantly shorter.

Sequencing was carried out using central memory CD4+ T cells from blood. The chain couples TRBV10-3 to TRBJ2-2; possible D gene TRBD2, 6 bases. The sequence derives from a woman aged 18-35 years in good health. The CDR3 nucleotides read TGTGCCATCAGTGACCCGGGAGTCACCGGGGAGCTGTTTTTT. It codes for CAISDPGVTGELFF.